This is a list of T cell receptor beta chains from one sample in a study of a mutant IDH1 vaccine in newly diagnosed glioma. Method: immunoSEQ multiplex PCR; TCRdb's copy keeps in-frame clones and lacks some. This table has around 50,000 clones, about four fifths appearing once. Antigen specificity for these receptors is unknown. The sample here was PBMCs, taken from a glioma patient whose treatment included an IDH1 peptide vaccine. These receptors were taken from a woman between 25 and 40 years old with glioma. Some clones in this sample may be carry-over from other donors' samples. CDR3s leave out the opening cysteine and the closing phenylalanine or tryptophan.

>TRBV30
AWSVGFEQY
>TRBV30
AWAGEEGEQF
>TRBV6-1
ASSEGRGQVTDTQY
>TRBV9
ASSVAGTGDNEQF
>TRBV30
AYATDRRGYKETQY
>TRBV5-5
ASSSGTSGTSYEQY
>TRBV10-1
ASSEVGSYEQY
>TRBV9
ASSSAGHAYEQY
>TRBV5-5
ASSLAPQSSNQPQH
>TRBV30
ASLTWGRLTNTEAF
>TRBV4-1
ASSHTSGHYEQY
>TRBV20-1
SARDEDTQY
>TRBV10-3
AISHLGRGGYGYT
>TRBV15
ATSTEGAGEKLF
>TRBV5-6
ASSPPRREEPYEQY
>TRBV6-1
ASSSKISRDEQF
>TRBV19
ASSIATGLAGVSY
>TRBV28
ASSLGGTPRNEKLF
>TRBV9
ASSVAKASNEQF
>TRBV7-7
ASSQGGSGEKLF
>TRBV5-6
ASSSSAYNEQF
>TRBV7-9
ASSLVGTGISNQPQH
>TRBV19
ASTQIGRPNYGYT
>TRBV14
ASSQASLDRSGF
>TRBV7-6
ASSFLAGAGNEQF
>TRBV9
ASSYPRDSTGNTIY
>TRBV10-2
ASSPGQVPYEQY
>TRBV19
ASSISGVPAEAF